This TCR beta chain was documented in a study of blood T cell repertoires in COVID-19. Whole-study context: The United States, Italy and Spain were the sources of the acute and convalescent COVID-19 samples. T cells, B-cell-depleted T cells, or PBMCs provided the cDNA or gDNA that served as material.

This clone turned up a few times. In the original analysis: Amplification of reference gene primers provided the estimated nucleated cell counts. Generated by immunoSEQ multiplex PCR, the TCRdb table keeps only in-frame clones and is missing some. D and trimming were read from the DNA, whereas the V and J calls and clone size are those reported in that table. The sample includes about 30,000 clones, around 90% of them seen just once. The CDR3 spans 14 residues. V was cut by 5 bases and J by 2 bases, with 12 bases left in between. Per the germline V gene, CDR1 is SGHVS and CDR2 is FQNEAQ. This sequence originates from a human donor in a cohort sampled during active COVID-19. The chain is built from TRBV7-8 and TRBJ1-1, with unresolved D. The sequenced sample was peripheral blood. The CDR3 DNA is TGTGCCAGCAGCCGCGATTCCAGAAACACTGAAGCTTTCTTT. Translating gives CASSRDSRNTEAFF.